These T cell receptor beta chains were read from a single sample in a study of CD8 T cells in Susac syndrome. TCRdb analysed the immunoSEQ multiplex PCR reads with MiXCR anew, one entry per CDR3 protein. The table includes approximately 200,000 distinct CDR3 sequences, approximately 95% detected once. Sequenced input: CD4+ T cells from PBMCs. The receptor source for this set is a human donor with multiple sclerosis. Both conserved end residues are part of each CDR3. Each record gives: V gene, clone size, D gene, J gene, CDR3 protein, CDR3 DNA. A D gene is named only where the DNA matches it firmly. Rows give clone size only sometimes, using once, few, many, or a class for an expanded clone.

>TRBV20-1|once|TRBD1|TRBJ2-3
CSARRQGAFSDTQYF
TGCAGTGCGCGGCGACAGGGGGCCTTCTCAGATACGCAGTATTTT
>TRBV27|.|.|TRBJ2-3
CASSLRGVQRDTQYF
TGTGCCAGCAGTTTAAGGGGGGTTCAACGAGATACGCAGTATTTT
>TRBV7-2|once|.|TRBJ1-1
CASSFGSRTEAFF
TGTGCCAGCAGCTTCGGCAGCCGCACTGAAGCTTTCTTT
>TRBV30|.|.|TRBJ1-1
CAWTLTGNTEAFF
TGTGCCTGGACCTTGACAGGGAACACTGAAGCTTTCTTT
>TRBV3-1|.|.|TRBJ2-1
CASSQGPGLGEQFF
TGTGCCAGCAGCCAAGGTCCAGGCTTAGGGGAGCAGTTCTTC
>TRBV7-8|.|TRBD1|TRBJ2-3
CASSGSDRGSDTQYF
TGTGCCAGCAGCGGCTCAGACAGGGGCTCAGATACGCAGTATTTT
>TRBV3-1|.|TRBD1|TRBJ2-7
CASSQDDRGEQYF
TGTGCCAGCAGCCAAGATGACAGGGGCGAGCAGTACTTC
>TRBV20-1|.|TRBD1|TRBJ1-6
CSVIRGEGSYNSPLHF
TGCAGTGTCATCAGGGGGGAAGGGTCCTATAATTCACCCCTCCACTTT
>TRBV9|.|TRBD2|TRBJ2-1
CASSVVLAGTTGEQFF
TGTGCCAGCAGCGTAGTTCTAGCGGGGACAACGGGTGAGCAGTTCTTC
>TRBV3-1|.|TRBD1|TRBJ1-2
CASSHLTGTDNGYTF
TGTGCCAGCAGCCACCTTACCGGGACAGACAATGGCTACACCTTC
>TRBV29-1|.|.|TRBJ1-3
CSVEGPDGNTIYF
TGCAGCGTTGAAGGACCTGATGGAAACACCATATATTTT
>TRBV29-1|.|.|TRBJ2-3
CSVEVQESTDTQYF
TGCAGCGTTGAAGTACAGGAGAGCACAGATACGCAGTATTTT
>TRBV27|.|.|TRBJ1-5
CASGRGSNQPQHF
TGTGCCAGCGGGCGGGGTAGCAATCAGCCCCAGCATTTT
>TRBV30|.|TRBD2|TRBJ2-7
CAWSLTSVRYEQYF
TGTGCCTGGAGTTTGACTAGCGTGCGCTACGAGCAGTACTTC
>TRBV15|once|.|TRBJ2-7
CATSRVQGTYEQYF
TGTGCCACCAGCAGAGTCCAGGGTACCTACGAGCAGTACTTC
>TRBV27|.|.|TRBJ1-2
CASSFRANYGYTF
TGTGCCAGCAGTTTCCGGGCCAACTATGGCTACACCTTC
>TRBV11-2|.|TRBD1|TRBJ1-4
CASSSQGLNEKLFF
TGTGCCAGCAGCTCACAGGGGTTAAATGAAAAACTGTTTTTT
>TRBV20-1|.|.|TRBJ2-1
CSVKGGSSYNEQFF
TGCAGTGTAAAAGGGGGAAGCTCCTACAATGAGCAGTTCTTC
>TRBV15|few|.|TRBJ1-2
CATSRAARNYGYTF
TGTGCCACCAGCAGAGCGGCCCGTAACTATGGCTACACCTTC
>TRBV23-1|.|.|TRBJ2-3
CASSQLSRVTFSTDTQYF
TGCGCCAGCAGTCAATTGTCGAGGGTCACCTTTAGCACAGATACGCAGTATTTT
>TRBV2|.|.|TRBJ2-3
CASSEGGPDTQYF
TGTGCCAGCAGTGAGGGGGGGCCAGATACGCAGTATTTT
>TRBV29-1|once|.|TRBJ2-3
CSVDRGVKGTDTQYF
TGCAGCGTTGACCGGGGAGTTAAGGGCACAGATACGCAGTATTTT
>TRBV19|.|.|TRBJ1-5
CASNSGVQPQHF
TGTGCCAGTAATTCGGGGGTTCAGCCCCAGCATTTT